This T cell receptor (beta chain) was captured by sequencing in a study of shared clonotypes between healthy human individuals. Only CD45RO-negative cells positively selected for CCR7 counted as naive CD8 cells, so terminally differentiated effector memory CD45RA+ cells were excluded. The CDR3 contains 12 residues. Germline V gives CDR1 SGHVS, CDR2 FQNEAQ. Deletions cut 6 bases from V and 7 bases from J, with 10 bases between. The table came from immunoSEQ multiplex PCR; TCRdb's copy has only in-frame clones and leaves some out. This table holds about 580,000 clones, more than 95% found once. The chain combines TRBV7-8 with TRBJ2-1, with D maybe TRBD1 (5 bases). Source material: naive CD8+ T cells sorted from blood. This clonotype was sampled from a young man in good health. In DNA form, the CDR3 reads TGTGCCAGCAGTCGTCAGGGAAATGAGCAGTTCTTC. Translation: CASSRQGNEQFF.